These T cell receptor beta chains were read from a single sample in a study of cytomegalovirus exposure and HLA in healthy donors. This table comes from immunoSEQ multiplex PCR, and its TCRdb copy is limited to in-frame clones, with some not included. The table records 100,000 to 150,000 clones, 75% of them present only once. Sequencing was performed on PBMCs. The receptor set was obtained from a woman aged 50 to 60 in good health and CMV-seronegative. The conserved cysteine and the conserved F or W are not part of the CDR3 here.

TRBV5-1	ASSLTGSDVNYEQY
TRBV10-3	AISESWDREAF
TRBV7-9	SSSETGGESPLH
TRBV7-8	ASSTTGTSLNEQY
TRBV21-1	ASLARVTFGYT
TRBV7-2	ASSLEAGIGELF
TRBV5-8	ASSLTENSPLH
TRBV10-3	AIRDTAGVVYEQY
TRBV13	ASSLGGAAGEQY
TRBV27	ASSSGTRAYEQY
TRBV13	VSSSGTGDSPLH
TRBV14	ASSRLAGVGETQY
TRBV10-3	AIGAQILAGGYNEQF
TRBV5-4	ASSHQGAGGEKLF
TRBV10-3	AISGETNEQF
TRBV30	AWSGGEAQPQH
TRBV7-2	ASSFGEFGEQY
TRBV7-9	ASNRRQLSTDTQY
TRBV21-1	ASSKGGQLAGGPYGEQY
TRBV6-5	ASSWGLAGASEQF
TRBV2	ASGEGAQY
TRBV10-3	AIRDDNYNSPLH
TRBV11-2	ASSLKLRDTQY
TRBV30	AYAHPGALEAF
TRBV6-5	ASGIVSGVDNEQF
TRBV18	ASSPDGQYSNQPQH
TRBV18	ASSPPSEAQY
TRBV6-5	ASTNRAGETQY
TRBV27	ASSDPGLTYEQY
TRBV9	ASSARGSPVAF
TRBV10-3	AISESDTSSYEQY
TRBV7-2	ASSLIVNGGATNEKLF
TRBV28	ASRRGTESTFYSGNTIY
TRBV5-4	ASSGGTSIKTQY
TRBV5-6	ASSFPDRAQETQY
TRBV11-2	ASSLTGKEAF
TRBV11-2	ASNLVPSGVGSYEQY
TRBV10-3	AISESSELAGGTKQF
TRBV11-2	ASSQGGEKLF
TRBV19	ASTYQRGSEGTDTQY
TRBV30	AWSGQVQETQY
TRBV6-5	ASSYSGRGYGAF
TRBV30	AWSLFGGVQETQY
TRBV19	ASRGTGPEAF
TRBV15	ATSTDTGELF
TRBV5-6	ASSSPMYEQY
TRBV6-5	ASSLNSVGETQY
TRBV9	ASSTTGADTQY
TRBV5-6	ASRVAGPYNEQF
TRBV28	ASSNRPGGGEETQY
TRBV7-9	ASSLPQGTDTQY
TRBV9	ASSARGNSGANVLT
TRBV5-4	ASSLGKSGRAVADTQY
TRBV7-2	ASSFLIPGVHTGELF
TRBV30	AWKGVKYEQY